The clone carrying this T cell receptor (beta chain) was seen a single time. Its antigen is unknown. This specimen comes from a study of T cell responses to AZD1222 COVID-19 vaccine. General study findings and limits: CD4 TCRs associated with vaccination spanned spike, dominating at 160-218 and 743-854. In a largely white British group with more females than males, clonal diversity was possibly underestimated. Baseline serology detected seropositivity in only 6 or 7 AZD1222 recipients.

Clones were read by immunoSEQ multiplex PCR, and TCRdb kept only the in-frame ones, dropping some. The data contain about 190,000 clones, roughly 90% of them singletons. CDR3 length equals 16 residues. CDR1 is ENHRY, CDR2 SYGVKD, per germline. With 0 bases removed from V and 0 bases from J, the gap between germline ends came to 8 bases. The starting material was peripheral blood, obtained on day 0 of AZD1222 vaccination. The chain joins TRBV10-3 to TRBJ1-4; D gene ambiguous. The clonotype originates from an adult in good health. The CDR3: CAISESMPSTNEKLFF. The CDR3 coding sequence is TGTGCCATCAGTGAGTCGATGCCCTCAACTAATGAAAAACTGTTTTTT.